A single sample gave rise to the 7 T cell receptor beta chains below, sequenced in a study of blood T cells in healthy people across ages. Through a sample-barcoded 5' primer and a J-beta primer mix, a second PCR was run for roughly 6 to 11 cycles. A single record per CDR3 protein comes from TCRdb applying MiXCR to the 5' RACE reads. The table records just over 1 million distinct CDR3 sequences, 40% to 45% of them present only once. The specimen was blood. These receptors originate from a woman aged 55 to 70 in good health.

This clonotype was counted a few times. V is TRBV14 and J is TRBJ2-7; a weak D match, TRBD2 (6 bases). The CDR3 is 14 amino acids. The germline gives CDR1 SGHDN, CDR2 FVKESK. Trimming stripped 1 base from V and 2 bases from J, with 9 bases between. CDR3 in amino acids: CASSQAAGTYEQYF. The CDR3 nucleotides are TGTGCCAGCAGCCAAGCGGCGGGAACCTACGAGCAGTACTTC. Using reference TRBV14 and TRBJ2-7 for the parts outside the CDR3, the full variable domain is EAGVTQFPSHSVIEKGQTVTLRCDPISGHDNLYWYRRVMGKEIKFLLHFVKESKQDESGMPNNRFLAERTGGTYSTLKVQPAELEDSGVYFCASSQAAGTYEQYFGPGTRLTVT.

This clonotype was counted a few times. The V and J genes are TRBV10-3 and TRBJ2-3; 8 bases map to TRBD1. The germline V gene has CDR1 ENHRY and CDR2 SYGVKD. V dropped 11 bases and J dropped 2; count of bases not matched to a gene: 9. The CDR3 is 14 residues long. The chain's CDR3 is CASRQGRFTDTQYF. The CDR3 nucleotides are TGTGCCTCTCGACAGGGGAGGTTCACAGATACGCAGTATTTT.

This clonotype was found a few times. CDR3 loop: CSASSGTGFYEQYF. The CDR3 nucleotides are TGCAGTGCTTCGTCCGGGACAGGGTTCTACGAGCAGTACTTC. The chain combines TRBV20-1 with TRBJ2-4; 9 bases fit TRBD1. With the DNA end fitting TRBJ2-7 better, the J assignment may be wrong. Germline CDR1 is DFQATT and CDR2 is SNEGSKA (reference sequence). The CDR3 spans 14 residues.

The chain carries TRBV5-1 and TRBJ2-4; D might be TRBD1 (5 bases). The CDR3 is 14 amino acids. Germline lookup yields CDR1 SGHRS and CDR2 YFSETQ. The V end lost 4 bases, the J end lost 3 bases, and 11 bases lay between the germline ends. For the CDR3, the DNA is TGCGCCAGCAGCAGCAGGGTTGGCAAAAACATTCAGTACTTC. Translating it yields CASSSRVGKNIQYF.

This clonotype was counted only a few times. The chain links TRBV14 to TRBJ2-7; 15 bases are a match to TRBD2. The CDR3 extends over 15 amino acids. Germline CDR1 reads SGHDN; CDR2 reads FVKESK. The junction had 4 bases not matched to a gene; V was cut back by 4 bases and J by 6 bases. DNA for the CDR3: TGTGCCAGCAGCCGACCGGGACTAGCGGGAGGCGAGCAGTACTTC. This gives the protein CASSRPGLAGGEQYF.

The chain uses TRBV4-1 and TRBJ2-1; 9 bases are a match to TRBD1. The length of the CDR3 is 14 residues. Germline V lookup: CDR1 MGHRA, CDR2 YSYEKL. Trimming removed 3 bases from V and 7 bases from J; junction bases left unmatched: 4. CDR3 sequence reads: CASSHEQGANEQFF. CDR3 in DNA: TGCGCCAGCAGCCACGAACAGGGGGCTAATGAGCAGTTCTTC.

The table lists this clonotype with a few counts. This chain links TRBV6-5 with TRBJ2-7; TRBD1 matches 11 bases. Trimming at V came to 7 bases and at J to 3 bases, leaving 5 bases not matched to a gene. There are 14 residues in the CDR3. Germline-derived CDR1 and CDR2 are MNHEY and SVGAGI. The chain's CDR3 is CASTWGTGGYEQYF. In DNA, the CDR3 is TGTGCCAGCACCTGGGGGACAGGGGGCTACGAGCAGTACTTC.